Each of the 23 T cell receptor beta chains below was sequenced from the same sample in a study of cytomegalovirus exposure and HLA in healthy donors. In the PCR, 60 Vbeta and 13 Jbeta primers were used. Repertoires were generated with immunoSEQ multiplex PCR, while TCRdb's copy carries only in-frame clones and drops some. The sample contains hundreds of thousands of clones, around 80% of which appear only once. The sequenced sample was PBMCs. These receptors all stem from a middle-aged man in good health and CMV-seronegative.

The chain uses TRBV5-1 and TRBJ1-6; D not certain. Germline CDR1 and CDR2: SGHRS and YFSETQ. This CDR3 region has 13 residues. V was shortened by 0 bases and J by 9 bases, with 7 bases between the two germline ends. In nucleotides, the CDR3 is TGCGCCAGCAGCTTGGCGGGGATTTCACCCCTCCACTTT. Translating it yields CASSLAGISPLHF.

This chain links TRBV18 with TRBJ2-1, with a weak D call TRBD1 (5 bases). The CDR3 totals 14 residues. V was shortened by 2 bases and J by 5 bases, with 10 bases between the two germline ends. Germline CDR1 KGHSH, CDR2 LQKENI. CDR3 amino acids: CASSPETVNNEQFF. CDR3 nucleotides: TGTGCCAGCTCACCAGAGACAGTTAACAATGAGCAGTTCTTC.

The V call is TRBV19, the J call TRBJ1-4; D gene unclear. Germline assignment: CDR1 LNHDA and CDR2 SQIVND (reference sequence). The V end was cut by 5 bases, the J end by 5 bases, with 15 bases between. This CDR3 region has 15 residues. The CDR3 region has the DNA TGTGCCAGTAGTCGGGGAGGTCTCGCCAATGAAAAACTGTTTTTT. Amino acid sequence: CASSRGGLANEKLFF.

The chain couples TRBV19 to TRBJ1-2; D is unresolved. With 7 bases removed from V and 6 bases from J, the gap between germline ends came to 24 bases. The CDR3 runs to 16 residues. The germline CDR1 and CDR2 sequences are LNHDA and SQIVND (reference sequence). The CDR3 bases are TGTGCCAGTAATGCGGATTACCTCACGGCTGAGGATGGCTACACCTTC. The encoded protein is CASNADYLTAEDGYTF.

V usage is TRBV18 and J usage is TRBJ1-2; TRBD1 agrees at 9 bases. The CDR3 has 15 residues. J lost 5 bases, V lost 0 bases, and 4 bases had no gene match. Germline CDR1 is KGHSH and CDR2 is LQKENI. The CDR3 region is CASSPPVGTGYGYTF. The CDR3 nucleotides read TGTGCCAGCTCACCACCGGTGGGGACAGGGTATGGCTACACCTTC.

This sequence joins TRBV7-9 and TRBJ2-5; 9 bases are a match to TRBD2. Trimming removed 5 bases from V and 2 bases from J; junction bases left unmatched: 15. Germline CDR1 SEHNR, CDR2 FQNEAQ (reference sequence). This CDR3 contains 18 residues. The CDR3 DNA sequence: TGTGCCAGCAGCCCGCGTGGGGGACTAGCCAAGAAACAAGAGACCCAGTACTTC. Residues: CASSPRGGLAKKQETQYF.

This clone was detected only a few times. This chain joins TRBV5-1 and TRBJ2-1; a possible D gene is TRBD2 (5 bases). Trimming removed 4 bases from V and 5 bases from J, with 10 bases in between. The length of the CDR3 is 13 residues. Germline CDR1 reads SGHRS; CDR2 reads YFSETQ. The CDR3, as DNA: TGCGCCAGCAGCCCGGGGTTTAACAATGAGCAGTTCTTC. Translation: CASSPGFNNEQFF.

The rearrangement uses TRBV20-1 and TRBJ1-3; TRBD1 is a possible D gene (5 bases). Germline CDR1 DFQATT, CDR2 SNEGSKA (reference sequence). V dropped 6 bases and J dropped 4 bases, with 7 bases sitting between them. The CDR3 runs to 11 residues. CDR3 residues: CSARGGNTIYF. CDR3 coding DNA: TGCAGTGCGCGGGGGGGAAACACCATATATTTT.

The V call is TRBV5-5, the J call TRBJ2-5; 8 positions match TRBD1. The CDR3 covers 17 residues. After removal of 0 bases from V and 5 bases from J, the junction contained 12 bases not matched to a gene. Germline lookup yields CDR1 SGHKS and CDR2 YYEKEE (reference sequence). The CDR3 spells CASSLGDRTITRETQYF. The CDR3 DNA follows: TGTGCCAGCAGCTTGGGGGACAGGACTATTACTCGGGAGACCCAGTACTTC.

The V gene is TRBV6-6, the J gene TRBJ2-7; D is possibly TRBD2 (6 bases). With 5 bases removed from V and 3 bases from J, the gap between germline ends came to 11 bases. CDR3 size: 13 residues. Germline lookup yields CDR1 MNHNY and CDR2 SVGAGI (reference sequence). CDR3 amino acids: CASSPGGGYEQYF. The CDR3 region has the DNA TGTGCCAGCAGTCCCGGGGGAGGCTACGAGCAGTACTTC.

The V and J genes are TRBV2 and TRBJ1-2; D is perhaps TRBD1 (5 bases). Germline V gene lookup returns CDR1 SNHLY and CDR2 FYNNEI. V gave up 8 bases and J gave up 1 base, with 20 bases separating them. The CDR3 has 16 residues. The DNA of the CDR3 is TGTGCCAGCGCCAAGGAGGGGCGGATAATTAACTATGGCTACACCTTC. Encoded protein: CASAKEGRIINYGYTF.

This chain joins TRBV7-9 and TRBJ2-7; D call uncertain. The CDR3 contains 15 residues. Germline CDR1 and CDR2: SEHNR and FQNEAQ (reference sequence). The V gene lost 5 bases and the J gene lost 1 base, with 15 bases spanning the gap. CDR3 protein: CASSAEADSSYEQYF. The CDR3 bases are TGTGCCAGCAGCGCCGAGGCGGATTCGTCCTACGAGCAGTACTTC.

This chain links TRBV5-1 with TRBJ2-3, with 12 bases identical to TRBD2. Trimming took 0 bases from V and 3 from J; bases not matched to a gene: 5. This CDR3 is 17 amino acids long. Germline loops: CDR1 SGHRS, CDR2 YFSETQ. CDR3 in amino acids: CASSLGLAGGRTDTQYF. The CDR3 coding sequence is TGCGCCAGCAGCTTGGGGCTAGCGGGGGGGCGGACAGATACGCAGTATTTT. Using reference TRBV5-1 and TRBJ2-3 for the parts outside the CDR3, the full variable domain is KAGVTQTPRYLIKTRGQQVTLSCSPISGHRSVSWYQQTPGQGLQFLFEYFSETQRNKGNFPGRFSGRQFSNSRSEMNVSTLELGDSALYLCASSLGLAGGRTDTQYFGPGTRLTVL.

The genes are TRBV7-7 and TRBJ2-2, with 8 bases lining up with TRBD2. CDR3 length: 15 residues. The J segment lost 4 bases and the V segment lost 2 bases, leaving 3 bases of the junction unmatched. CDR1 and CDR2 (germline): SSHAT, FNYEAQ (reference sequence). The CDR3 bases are TGTGCCAGCAGCTTATCAGCGGGAGTCACCGGGGAGCTGTTTTTT. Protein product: CASSLSAGVTGELFF.

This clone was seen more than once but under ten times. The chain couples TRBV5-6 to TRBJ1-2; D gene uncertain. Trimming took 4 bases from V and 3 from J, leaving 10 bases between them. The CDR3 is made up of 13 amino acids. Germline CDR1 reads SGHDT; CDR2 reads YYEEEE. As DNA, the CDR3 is TGTGCCAGCAGCCTCCTTCTCTACTATGGCTACACCTTC. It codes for CASSLLLYYGYTF. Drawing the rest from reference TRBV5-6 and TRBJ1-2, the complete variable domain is DAGVTQSPTHLIKTRGQQVTLRCSPKSGHDTVSWYQQALGQGPQFIFQYYEEEERQRGNFPDRFSGHQFPNYSSELNVNALLLGDSALYLCASSLLLYYGYTFGSGTRLTVV.

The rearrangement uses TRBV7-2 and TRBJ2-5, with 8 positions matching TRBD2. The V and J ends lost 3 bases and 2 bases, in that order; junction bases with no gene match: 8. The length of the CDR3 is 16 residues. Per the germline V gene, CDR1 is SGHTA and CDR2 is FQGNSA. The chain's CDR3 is CASSLFGGGIQETQYF. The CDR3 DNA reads TGTGCCAGCAGCTTGTTCGGCGGGGGGATACAAGAGACCCAGTACTTC.

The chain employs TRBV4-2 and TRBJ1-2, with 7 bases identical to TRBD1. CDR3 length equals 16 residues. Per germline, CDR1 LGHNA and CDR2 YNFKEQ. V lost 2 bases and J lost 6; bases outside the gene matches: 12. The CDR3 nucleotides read TGTGCCAGCAGCCAAAATCCGACAGGGTTCCGCAATGGCTACACCTTC. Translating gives CASSQNPTGFRNGYTF.

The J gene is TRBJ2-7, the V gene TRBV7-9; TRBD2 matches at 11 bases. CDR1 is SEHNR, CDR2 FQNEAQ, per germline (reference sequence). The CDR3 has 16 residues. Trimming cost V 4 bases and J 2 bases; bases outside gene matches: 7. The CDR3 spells CASSSLLAGDAYEQYF. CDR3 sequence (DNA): TGTGCCAGCAGCTCCTTACTAGCGGGGGACGCCTACGAGCAGTACTTC.

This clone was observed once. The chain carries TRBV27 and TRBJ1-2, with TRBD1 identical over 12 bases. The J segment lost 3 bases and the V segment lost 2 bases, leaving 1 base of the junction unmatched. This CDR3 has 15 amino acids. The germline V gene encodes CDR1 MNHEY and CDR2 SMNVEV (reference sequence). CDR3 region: CASSLRDRGHYGYTF. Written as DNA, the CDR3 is TGTGCCAGCAGTTTAAGGGACAGGGGGCACTATGGCTACACCTTC.

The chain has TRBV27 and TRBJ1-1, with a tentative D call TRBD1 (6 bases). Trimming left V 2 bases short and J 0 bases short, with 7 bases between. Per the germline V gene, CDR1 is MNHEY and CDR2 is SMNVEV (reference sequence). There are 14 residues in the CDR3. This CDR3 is CASSLTGMNTEAFF. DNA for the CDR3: TGTGCCAGCAGTTTAACAGGGATGAACACTGAAGCTTTCTTT.

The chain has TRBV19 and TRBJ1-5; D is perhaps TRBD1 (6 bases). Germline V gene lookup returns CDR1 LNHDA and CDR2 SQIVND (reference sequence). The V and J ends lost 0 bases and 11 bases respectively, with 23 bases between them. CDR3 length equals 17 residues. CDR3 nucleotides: TGTGCCAGTAGTATAGATTTCAGATCGCCAGGGGAGTTGGCCCAGCATTTT. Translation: CASSIDFRSPGELAQHF.

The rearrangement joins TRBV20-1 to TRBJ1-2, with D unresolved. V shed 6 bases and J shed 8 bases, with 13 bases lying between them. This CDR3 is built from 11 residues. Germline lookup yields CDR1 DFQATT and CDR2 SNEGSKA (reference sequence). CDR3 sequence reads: CSAQVPQGYTF. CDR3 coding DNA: TGCAGTGCACAAGTTCCGCAGGGCTACACCTTC.

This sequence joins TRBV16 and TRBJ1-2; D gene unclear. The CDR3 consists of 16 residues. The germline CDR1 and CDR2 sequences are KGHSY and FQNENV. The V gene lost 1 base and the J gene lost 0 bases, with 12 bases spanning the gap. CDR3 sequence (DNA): TGTGCCAGCAGCCAATATGGGCAGGCCGCTAACTATGGCTACACCTTC. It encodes CASSQYGQAANYGYTF. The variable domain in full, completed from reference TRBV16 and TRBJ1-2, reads GEEVAQTPKHLVRGEGQKAKLYCAPIKGHSYVFWYQQVLKNEFKFLISFQNENVFDETGMPKERFSAKCLPNSPCSLEIQATKLEDSAVYFCASSQYGQAANYGYTFGSGTRLTVV.